This T cell receptor beta chain was recovered during a study of PD-L1 blockade in urothelial cancer. Study-level findings and limits: More expansion of tumor-associated blood clones, seen at 3 weeks, marked durable-benefit patients.

Here immunoSEQ multiplex PCR was the method, and the copy in TCRdb shows in-frame clones only, minus some. The repertoire has approximately 88,000 clones, 84% of them found once; the top ten carry approximately 2.1%. The table lists this clone with a count of one. The antigen is unknown. The sample's time point: pretreatment peripheral blood. Sequenced here: PBMCs, sampled around atezolizumab (anti-PD-L1) treatment. The clonotype originates from a man aged 60 to 75 with urothelial cancer.

CDR3 sequence (DNA): TGTGCCAGCAGTGTTTATAGGACAGCTAGCACAGATACGCAGTATTTT. As protein: CASSVYRTASTDTQYF. The rearrangement links TRBV5-4 to TRBJ2-3; D may be TRBD1 (6 bases). Germline CDR1 reads SGHNT; CDR2 reads YYREEE (reference sequence). V was shortened by 5 bases and J by 0 bases, with 16 bases between the two germline ends. The CDR3 is 16 amino acids.